These 13 T cell receptor beta chains were all obtained from the same sample, sequenced in a study of T cells in Graves' hyperthyroidism and ophthalmopathy. Researchers amplified the TCR beta CDR3 regions from RNA transcripts. HTBI primers were used for first-round RT-PCR of the TCR CDR3. Each CDR3 protein is one row after TCRdb ran MiXCR on the multiplex PCR reads. The sample holds approximately 690,000 distinct CDR3 sequences, roughly 20% seen once. The sequenced sample consisted of blood. The receptors were gathered from a man in his thirties or forties with Graves' ophthalmopathy.

The rearrangement links TRBV12-3 or TRBV12-4 to TRBJ2-3; no clear D. The CDR3 is 15 residues long. Trimming pared 2 bases from V and 0 bases from J, leaving 9 bases between. The CDR3 DNA sequence: TGTGCCAGCAGTTTAATGGCTCCTAGCACAGATACGCAGTATTTT. Translation gives CASSLMAPSTDTQYF.

The sample holds a few counts of this clonotype. The chain carries TRBV18 and TRBJ2-1; no clear D gene. Looked up from germline, CDR1 is KGHSH and CDR2 is LQKENI. Trimming removed 3 bases at V and 10 bases at J, with 10 bases between. CDR3 length equals 12 residues. CDR3 loop: CASSPQAREQFF. CDR3 in DNA: TGTGCCAGCTCACCCCAGGCGAGAGAGCAGTTCTTC.

The chain links TRBV7-9 to TRBJ2-4; D ambiguous. The CDR3 covers 14 residues. Trimming stripped 2 bases from V and 0 bases from J, with 5 bases between. Looked up from germline, CDR1 is SEHNR and CDR2 is FQNEAQ (reference sequence). CDR3 nucleotide sequence: TGTGCCAGCAGCTTATACCCAGCCAAAAACATTCAGTACTTC. Protein product: CASSLYPAKNIQYF.

A word on this clonotype: This may come from a read error, since a much larger clone is one base off. This rearrangement joins TRBV28 to TRBJ1-2; the D gene is possibly TRBD1 (5 bases). This CDR3 is built from 14 residues. V lost 2 bases and J lost 6, with 13 bases in between. Germline V gene lookup returns CDR1 MDHEN and CDR2 SYDVKM. CDR3: CASSLGTGTHGYTF. The CDR3 DNA is TGTGCCAGCAGTTTAGGTACAGGTACCCATGGCTACACCTTC.

This clonotype was counted once. A read error may be the cause here, since a much bigger clone is one base away. The rearrangement joins TRBV5-1 to TRBJ1-1, with a possible D match to TRBD1 (5 bases). This CDR3 has 15 amino acids. Germline V gene sequence: CDR1 SGHRS, CDR2 YFSETQ. V dropped 4 bases and J dropped 1 base, with 14 bases sitting between them. The CDR3: CASSLQPGRNTEAFF. The CDR3 coding sequence is TGCGCCAGCAGCCTCCAGCCGGGACGGAACACTGAAGCTTTCTTT.

Worth noting for this clonotype: A much more abundant neighbour one base away suggests this may be a read error. This likely comes from a read error, as the CDR3 has no conserved phenylalanine or tryptophan at its end. The chain combines TRBV6-1 with TRBJ2-3; no reliable D call. With 4 bases removed from V and 2 bases from J, the gap between germline ends came to 10 bases. Germline V gives CDR1 MNHNS, CDR2 SASEGT. This CDR3 is built from 14 residues. The CDR3 DNA follows: TGTGCCAGCAGTGTTCCCGAAACCACAGATACGCAGTATTCT. Protein product: CASSVPETTDTQYS.

The CDR3 spells CAISRTSGRASGRDEQYF. Here the CDR3 DNA reads TGTGCCATCAGCCGGACTAGCGGGAGGGCCTCAGGCCGCGACGAGCAGTACTTC. The chain has TRBV10-3 and TRBJ2-7; 15 bases line up with TRBD2. V gave up 6 bases and J gave up 5 bases; unmatched junction bases: 14. This CDR3 spans 18 amino acids. Germline CDR1 reads ENHRY; CDR2 reads SYGVKD.

In nucleotides, the CDR3 is TGCAGCGTTGAAACGTTCGGGGGCGTCGACTATGGCTACACCTTC. It encodes CSVETFGGVDYGYTF. This chain uses TRBV29-1 with TRBJ1-2; D is possibly TRBD1 (6 bases). This CDR3 contains 15 residues. V gave up 2 bases and J gave up 3 bases, with 16 bases separating them. Germline values: CDR1 SQVTM, CDR2 ANQGSEA.

This clonotype turned up a few times. Here the CDR3 DNA reads TGTGCCAGCAGCTTAGACAACCTGGACACTAGTCAGCCCCAGCATTTT. It translates to CASSLDNLDTSQPQHF. This chain uses TRBV7-2 with TRBJ1-5, with D maybe TRBD1 (5 bases). CDR3 length equals 16 residues. V was trimmed by 1 base and J by 6 bases, leaving 16 bases between them. CDR1 and CDR2 (germline): SGHTA, FQGNSA. The full variable domain, completed using reference TRBV7-2 and TRBJ1-5, is GAGVSQSPSNKVTEKGKDVELRCDPISGHTALYWYRQSLGQGLEFLIYFQGNSAPDKSGLPSDRFSAERTGGSVSTLTIQRTQQEDSAVYLCASSLDNLDTSQPQHFGDGTRLSIL.

This chain uses TRBV10-3 with TRBJ2-1; no firm D call. The CDR3 contains 12 residues. Germline V CDR1 and CDR2: ENHRY, SYGVKD. Trimming left V 5 bases short and J 8 bases short, with 10 bases between. As DNA, the CDR3 is TGTGCCATCAGTACCACGATCCATGAGCAGTTCTTC. Its translation: CAISTTIHEQFF.

This clonotype was counted ten times or more. The rearrangement joins TRBV11-2 to TRBJ1-1, with D possibly being TRBD1 (6 bases). The CDR3 covers 15 residues. CDR1 is SGHAT and CDR2 is FQNNGV in the germline V gene. V gave up 7 bases and J gave up 1 base, with 16 bases separating them. CDR3 in amino acids: CASIDPGEKNTEAFF. CDR3 coding DNA: TGTGCCAGCATCGATCCAGGGGAAAAGAACACTGAAGCTTTCTTT.

CDR3 nucleotide sequence: TGCAGCGTCATCGACCCGGTCCCAGATACGCAGTATTTT. Translating gives CSVIDPVPDTQYF. The chain joins TRBV29-1 to TRBJ2-3; D uncertain. The V end was cut by 6 bases, the J end by 4 bases, with 14 bases between. The CDR3 loop spans 13 amino acids. Germline values: CDR1 SQVTM, CDR2 ANQGSEA.

This clonotype has just a few counts. The chain joins TRBV19 to TRBJ2-7; the D gene is possibly TRBD1 (5 bases). The CDR3 extends over 13 amino acids. In germline, CDR1 is LNHDA, CDR2 SQIVND (reference sequence). Deletions cut 3 bases from V and 2 bases from J, with 8 bases between. CDR3 DNA: TGTGCCAGTAGTATCGCAGGGACCTACGAGCAGTACTTC. As protein: CASSIAGTYEQYF.